This T cell receptor beta chain was sequenced for a study of identical twins. Whole-study results and caveats: In cord blood, abundant beta clonotypes had fewer insertions; memory showed no trend.

The CDR3 is 13 residues long. Trimming left V 2 bases short and J 6 bases short, with 9 bases between. MiXCR, run by TCRdb on the 5' RACE reads, gives a single entry per CDR3 protein. The repertoire includes roughly 750,000 distinct CDR3 sequences, around 21% of them detected once, and approximately 4.3% sits in the top ten. This clonotype was seen ten or more times. Its antigen is unknown. The sample was also linked to a second study, of T cells expressing NK-cell markers.

The source is a young woman in good health. Sequencing was done on a sample of PBMCs. The chain joins TRBV12-3 or TRBV12-4 to TRBJ2-3; D gene uncertain. CDR3 coding DNA: TGTGCCAGCAGTTTATTCTCCGGGGATACGCAGTATTTT. Amino acids: CASSLFSGDTQYF.